Each of the 21 T cell receptor beta chains below was sequenced from the same sample in a study of blood T cell repertoires in COVID-19 (TCRdb year 2020). Library preparation was by the immunoSEQ multiplex PCR assay. TCRdb limited this immuneACCESS table to in-frame rearrangements with V and J called. A share of clones is missing; checked studies link under half to unresolved V genes, and the rest is unexplained. This sample comprises a few hundred thousand clones, over 75% of them detected only once. The ten biggest clones cover 1.5% to 2.5% of the sample. Sample: PBMCs or T cells enriched from blood (not recorded which). The receptors shown here come from a man aged 40-49 years in a cohort exposed to, infected with or recovered from COVID-19 (not recorded which).

The rearrangement uses TRBV24-1 and TRBJ2-5; 7 bases align to TRBD1. From germline, CDR1 is KGHDR and CDR2 SFDVKD. This CDR3 is 15 amino acids long. With 1 base clipped from V and 1 base from J, the junction kept 2 bases outside the gene matches. The CDR3, as DNA: TGTGCCACCAGTGATTTATCAGGGGGCCAAGAGACCCAGTACTTC. It specifies CATSDLSGGQETQYF.

CDR3 residues: CASSSGWTGGLSYNEQFF. In nucleotides, the CDR3 is TGTGCCAGCAGTTCCGGTTGGACAGGGGGTTTATCCTACAATGAGCAGTTCTTC. This chain connects TRBV28 to TRBJ2-1, with 10 bases matching TRBD1. From germline, CDR1 is MDHEN and CDR2 SYDVKM. V was clipped by 4 bases and J by 1 base; unmatched bases: 10. The CDR3 extends over 18 amino acids.

The V call is TRBV4-1, the J call TRBJ2-5; 7 bases are a match to TRBD1. The CDR3 totals 16 residues. Trimming took 1 base from V and 5 from J; bases not matched to a gene: 10. Germline V gene sequence: CDR1 MGHRA, CDR2 YSYEKL. The CDR3 DNA sequence: TGCGCCAGCAGCCAAGTAGGACAGGCCAGACGGGAGACCCAGTACTTC. It codes for CASSQVGQARRETQYF.

This sequence joins TRBV12-5 and TRBJ2-7; D gene unclear. Germline V gene sequence: CDR1 LGHNT, CDR2 FRNRAP. V was pared by 2 bases and J by 4 bases, with 6 bases between. This CDR3 has 12 amino acids. The CDR3 coding sequence is TGTGCTAGTGGTTTGTACTATTACGAGCAGTACTTC. It specifies CASGLYYYEQYF.

V is TRBV5-1 and J is TRBJ2-1; 8 bases are shared with TRBD1. V lost 1 base to trimming and J lost 4 bases; unmatched junction nucleotides: 4. Germline assignment: CDR1 SGHRS and CDR2 YFSETQ. The CDR3 totals 15 residues. CDR3 in amino acids: CASSLPTGAYNEQFF. The CDR3 bases are TGCGCCAGCAGCTTGCCGACAGGGGCTTACAATGAGCAGTTCTTC.

V usage is TRBV2 and J usage is TRBJ2-4; no definite D call. Trimming pared 5 bases from V and 0 bases from J, leaving 8 bases between. Looked up from germline, CDR1 is SNHLY and CDR2 is FYNNEI. The CDR3 loop spans 14 amino acids. CDR3 sequence reads: CASSSSSAKNIQYF. In nucleotides, the CDR3 is TGTGCCAGCAGTTCCAGTTCAGCCAAAAACATTCAGTACTTC.

This chain uses TRBV30 with TRBJ1-2, with D hard to call. Trimming cost V 0 bases and J 2 bases, with 7 bases left between them. Germline V lookup: CDR1 GTSNPN, CDR2 SVGIG (reference sequence). CDR3 length: 13 amino acids. The DNA for the CDR3 is TGTGCCTGGAGTGTTGTACAAAACTATGGCTACACCTTC. It is translated as CAWSVVQNYGYTF.

This clone has a single count. The rearrangement uses TRBV5-8 and TRBJ1-1; 8 nucleotides line up with TRBD1. The V and J ends lost 3 bases and 0 bases, in that order; junction bases with no gene match: 4. The length of the CDR3 is 15 residues. Germline CDR1 is SGHTS and CDR2 is YDEGEE. CDR3 coding DNA: TGTGCCAGCAGCTACAGGGACAGGTTGAACACTGAAGCTTTCTTT. Translating gives CASSYRDRLNTEAFF.

This chain uses TRBV6-5 with TRBJ1-2; D is perhaps TRBD1 (5 bases). Germline V gene data show CDR1 as MNHEY and CDR2 as SVGAGI. The CDR3 consists of 16 residues. With 4 bases removed from V and 5 bases from J, the gap between germline ends came to 20 bases. DNA for the CDR3: TGTGCCAGCAGTTCCGGCTCGAACAGGAGATCATATGGCTACACCTTC. It encodes CASSSGSNRRSYGYTF.

Written as DNA, the CDR3 is TGCGCCAGCAGCTCCAATAGCGGGAGGGCCTTTGAGCAGTTCTTC. This gives the protein CASSSNSGRAFEQFF. This rearrangement joins TRBV5-1 to TRBJ2-1, with 11 bases fitting TRBD2. Germline V lookup: CDR1 SGHRS, CDR2 YFSETQ. The CDR3 is 15 amino acids. Unmatched junction bases numbered 8, after V lost 3 bases and J lost 9 bases.

The genes are TRBV5-1 and TRBJ2-7; 8 positions agree with TRBD1. J lost 2 bases, V lost 4 bases, and 14 bases had no gene match. From germline, CDR1 is SGHRS and CDR2 YFSETQ. This CDR3 has 17 residues. In nucleotides, the CDR3 is TGCGCCAGCAGCCCTATAATCGACAGGGGTCCGACCTACGAGCAGTACTTC. It codes for CASSPIIDRGPTYEQYF.

This chain connects TRBV6-1 to TRBJ1-5; D might be TRBD1 (5 bases). The germline V gene has CDR1 MNHNS and CDR2 SASEGT. Trimming shortened V by 3 bases and J by 6 bases, and 12 bases separated the two germline ends. This CDR3 comprises 14 residues. Here the CDR3 reads CASSDAGRGQPQHF. The CDR3 region has the DNA TGTGCCAGCAGTGACGCAGGGAGGGGTCAGCCCCAGCATTTT.

CDR3 loop: CAISESSGRSYNEQFF. The CDR3 coding sequence is TGTGCCATCAGTGAGTCTTCCGGGAGGTCCTACAATGAGCAGTTCTTC. This sequence joins TRBV10-3 and TRBJ2-1, with 7 bases aligning to TRBD2. The CDR3 length is 16 residues. V lost 0 bases and J lost 1; bases outside the gene matches: 3. The germline V gene encodes CDR1 ENHRY and CDR2 SYGVKD.

The genes are TRBV7-9 and TRBJ2-4; D is possibly TRBD1 (5 bases). CDR1 is SEHNR and CDR2 is FQNEAQ in the germline V gene (reference sequence). The germline V and J ends were trimmed by 5 bases and 0 bases, with 14 bases remaining between them. The CDR3 covers 16 residues. The CDR3 protein is CASSPDSPLAKNIQYF. DNA for the CDR3: TGTGCCAGCAGCCCCGACAGCCCGCTAGCCAAAAACATTCAGTACTTC.

The V call is TRBV11-2, the J call TRBJ1-2, with 7 nucleotides matching TRBD1. CDR3 length equals 12 residues. Germline V gene sequence: CDR1 SGHAT, CDR2 FQNNGV. V lost 5 bases and J lost 6; bases outside the gene matches: 3. Here the CDR3 DNA reads TGTGCCAGCAGCGGGACAGTGAATGGCTACACCTTC. This gives the protein CASSGTVNGYTF.

This sequence joins TRBV5-4 and TRBJ2-1, with 8 bases identical to TRBD1. J lost 6 bases, V lost 3 bases, and 5 bases had no gene match. This CDR3 spans 14 amino acids. Germline loops: CDR1 SGHNT, CDR2 YYREEE (reference sequence). CDR3 in amino acids: CASSSGTGVNEQFF. CDR3 coding DNA: TGTGCCAGCAGCTCCGGGACAGGTGTCAATGAGCAGTTCTTC.

In regard to this clone: The sample holds other DNA sequences that translate to the same CDR3. The V gene is TRBV18, the J gene TRBJ1-5; no firm D call. Germline V CDR1 and CDR2: KGHSH, LQKENI. The CDR3 totals 13 residues. V lost 2 bases and J lost 5, with 7 bases in between. DNA for the CDR3: TGTGCCAGCTCACCAGGTACAGATCAGCCCCAGCATTTT. Encoded protein: CASSPGTDQPQHF.

This sequence joins TRBV29-1 and TRBJ1-1, with 10 nucleotides matching TRBD1. Losses at the gene ends were 3 bases for V and 10 bases for J; bases not matched to a gene: 11. From germline, CDR1 is SQVTM and CDR2 ANQGSEA. This CDR3 contains 14 residues. The CDR3 sequence: CSVESRDRGLGAFF. The CDR3 nucleotides are TGCAGCGTTGAGTCCCGGGACAGGGGTTTGGGAGCTTTCTTT.

CDR3 in amino acids: CAWSEIAGGTGELFF. DNA of the CDR3: TGTGCCTGGAGTGAAATAGCGGGAGGTACCGGGGAGCTGTTTTTT. This chain joins TRBV30 and TRBJ2-2; 10 bases line up with TRBD2. J was trimmed by 5 bases and V by 1 base; bases with no gene match: 4. CDR1 and CDR2 from the germline V gene are GTSNPN and SVGIG (reference sequence). This CDR3 is built from 15 residues.

This rearrangement joins TRBV5-1 to TRBJ2-5; TRBD1 aligns across 9 bases. There are 15 residues in the CDR3. Germline V gene sequence: CDR1 SGHRS, CDR2 YFSETQ. V shed 3 bases and J 4 bases; nucleotides not matched to a gene: 7. CDR3: CASSSGTGYRETQYF. CDR3 DNA: TGCGCCAGCAGCTCCGGGACAGGGTATCGAGAGACCCAGTACTTC.

This clone was counted only a few times. The chain employs TRBV5-1 and TRBJ2-7, with TRBD1 identical over 8 bases. J gave up 3 bases and V 4 bases, and 9 bases lay outside the gene matches. CDR3 length equals 15 residues. The germline V gene encodes CDR1 SGHRS and CDR2 YFSETQ. CDR3 nucleotides: TGCGCCAGCAGCCCCGGGACAGGATGGGTCTACGAGCAGTACTTC. It codes for CASSPGTGWVYEQYF. Complete variable domain (other parts from reference TRBV5-1 and TRBJ2-7): KAGVTQTPRYLIKTRGQQVTLSCSPISGHRSVSWYQQTPGQGLQFLFEYFSETQRNKGNFPGRFSGRQFSNSRSEMNVSTLELGDSALYLCASSPGTGWVYEQYFGPGTRLTVT.